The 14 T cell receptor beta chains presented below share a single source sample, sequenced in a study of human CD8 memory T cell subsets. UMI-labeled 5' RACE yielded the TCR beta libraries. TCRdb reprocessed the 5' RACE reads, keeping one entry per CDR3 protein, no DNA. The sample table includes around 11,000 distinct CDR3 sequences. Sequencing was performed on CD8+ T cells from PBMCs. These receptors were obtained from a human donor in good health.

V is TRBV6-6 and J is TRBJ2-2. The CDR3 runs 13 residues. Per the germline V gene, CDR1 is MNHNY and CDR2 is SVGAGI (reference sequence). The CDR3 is CASSYGSPGELFF.

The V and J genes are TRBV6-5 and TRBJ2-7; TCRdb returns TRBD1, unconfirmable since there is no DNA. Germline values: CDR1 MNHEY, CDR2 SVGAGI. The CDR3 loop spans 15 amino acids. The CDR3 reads CASSYGAGAAYEQYF.

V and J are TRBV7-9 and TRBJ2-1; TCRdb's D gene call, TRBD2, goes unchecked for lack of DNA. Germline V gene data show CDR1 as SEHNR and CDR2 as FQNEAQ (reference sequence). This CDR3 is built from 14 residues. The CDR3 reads CASSTGTRLNEQFF.

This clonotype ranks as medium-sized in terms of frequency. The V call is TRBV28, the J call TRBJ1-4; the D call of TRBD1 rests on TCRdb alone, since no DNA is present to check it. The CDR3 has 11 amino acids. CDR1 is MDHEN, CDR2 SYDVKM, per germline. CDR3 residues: CASRQGLELFF.

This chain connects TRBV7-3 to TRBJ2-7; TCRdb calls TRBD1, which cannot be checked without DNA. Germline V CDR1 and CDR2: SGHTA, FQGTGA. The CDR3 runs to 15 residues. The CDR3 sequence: CASSPQTGISYEQYF.

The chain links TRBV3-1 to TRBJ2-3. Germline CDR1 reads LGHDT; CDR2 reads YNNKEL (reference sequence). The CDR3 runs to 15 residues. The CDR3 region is CASSQDLGYTDTQYF.

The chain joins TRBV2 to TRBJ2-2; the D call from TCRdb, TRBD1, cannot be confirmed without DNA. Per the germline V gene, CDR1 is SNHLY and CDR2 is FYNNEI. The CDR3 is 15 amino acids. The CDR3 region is CASSGSYGGAVSLFF.

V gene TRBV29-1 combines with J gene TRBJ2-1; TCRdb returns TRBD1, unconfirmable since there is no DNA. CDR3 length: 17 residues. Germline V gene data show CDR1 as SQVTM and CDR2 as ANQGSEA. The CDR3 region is CSVEEEGTTGGIGEQFF.

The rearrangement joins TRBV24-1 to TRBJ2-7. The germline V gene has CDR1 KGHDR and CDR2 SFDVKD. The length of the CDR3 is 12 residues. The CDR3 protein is CATSDRGYEQYF.

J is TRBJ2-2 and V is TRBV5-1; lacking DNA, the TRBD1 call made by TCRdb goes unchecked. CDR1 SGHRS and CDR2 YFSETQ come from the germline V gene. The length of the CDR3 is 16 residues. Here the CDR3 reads CASSLAGQGRPGELFF.

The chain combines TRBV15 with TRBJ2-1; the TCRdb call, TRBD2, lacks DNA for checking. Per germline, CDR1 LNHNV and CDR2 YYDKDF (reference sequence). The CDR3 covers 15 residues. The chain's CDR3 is CATRPRTSSYNEQFF.

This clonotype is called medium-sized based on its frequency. The CDR3 here is CASSLWAGESYIEQFF. The V call is TRBV7-9, the J call TRBJ2-1; TCRdb's D call, TRBD1, is unchecked because there is no DNA. CDR3 length: 16 amino acids. Germline V lookup: CDR1 SEHNR, CDR2 FQNEAQ (reference sequence). Based on the CDR3 plus reference TRBV7-9 and TRBJ2-1, the full variable domain is DTGVSQNPRHKITKRGQNVTFRCDPISEHNRLYWYRQTLGQGPEFLTYFQNEAQLEKSRLLSDRFSAERPKGSFSTLEIQRTEQGDSAMYLCASSLWAGESYIEQFFGPGTRLTVL.

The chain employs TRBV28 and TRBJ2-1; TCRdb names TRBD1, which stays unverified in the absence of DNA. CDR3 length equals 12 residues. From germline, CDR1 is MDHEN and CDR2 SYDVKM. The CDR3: CASSTTGNEQFF.

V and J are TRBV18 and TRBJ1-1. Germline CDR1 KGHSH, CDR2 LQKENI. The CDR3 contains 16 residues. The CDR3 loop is CASYPSRPSSYTEAFF.